Listed below are T cell receptor beta chains from one sample, sequenced in a study of Graves' ophthalmopathy and Graves' hyperthyroidism. Using its own MiXCR run on the multiplex PCR reads, TCRdb lists one record per CDR3 protein. The sample consists of hundreds of thousands of distinct CDR3 sequences, approximately 21% of them appearing once. Sequencing was carried out using peripheral blood. All receptors derive from a woman younger than 30 with stable Graves' hyperthyroidism. Both conserved end residues are part of each CDR3. Fields, in order: J gene, V gene, clone size, D gene, CDR3 protein, CDR3 DNA. The D gene is left open where the match is weak. Where a row states a size, it is once, few, many or the class of an expanded clone; other rows omit it.

TRBJ2-5	TRBV7-9	.	TRBD2	CASRPGLAGGQETQYF	TGTGCCAGCAGACCGGGACTAGCGGGAGGGCAAGAGACCCAGTACTTC
TRBJ2-7	TRBV28	many	TRBD2	CASSLLKGRDYFYEQYF	TGTGCCAGCAGTTTATTAAAGGGGCGGGACTACTTCTACGAGCAGTACTTC
TRBJ1-2	TRBV12-3/TRBV12-4	few	.	CASSQDGLYGYTF	TGTGCCAGCAGCCAAGACGGACTCTATGGCTACACCTTC
TRBJ2-4	TRBV28	.	TRBD2	CASSESGTIAKNIQYF	TGTGCCAGCAGTGAATCCGGGACTATAGCCAAAAACATTCAGTACTTC
TRBJ1-2	TRBV12-3/TRBV12-4	.	TRBD1	CASSPDREEGYTF	TGTGCCAGCAGTCCGGACAGGGAGGAGGGCTACACCTTC
TRBJ1-6	TRBV6-1	many	.	CASRRAGSSYNSPLHF	TGTGCCAGCAGAAGGGCCGGGAGCTCCTATAATTCACCCCTCCACTTT
TRBJ1-2	TRBV5-1	few	.	CASSLSQPNYGYTF	TGCGCCAGCAGCTTGTCTCAGCCTAACTATGGCTACACCTTC
TRBJ2-7	TRBV29-1	few	.	CSVVGRITYEQYF	TGCAGCGTTGTCGGTCGAATCACCTACGAGCAGTACTTC
TRBJ2-7	TRBV5-1	few	TRBD2	CASSLSASGEQYF	TGCGCCAGCAGCTTGTCGGCTAGCGGAGAGCAGTACTTC
TRBJ1-1	TRBV12-3/TRBV12-4	many	.	CASSGLPEAFF	TGTGCCAGCTCTGGCCTTCCGGAAGCTTTCTTT
TRBJ2-7	TRBV12-1	once	.	CASSFRPPLFRGTHLSSYEQYF	TGTGCCAGCAGCTTTCGCCCTCCGTTGTTTCGGGGGACCCACTTAAGCTCCTACGAGCAGTACTTC
TRBJ2-5	TRBV7-2	few	TRBD1	CASSPYRGQETQYF	TGTGCCAGCAGCCCCTACAGGGGGCAAGAGACCCAGTACTTC
TRBJ2-7	TRBV12-3/TRBV12-4	.	.	CASPAGYEQYF	TGTGCCAGCCCCGCCGGGTACGAGCAGTACTTC
TRBJ2-3	TRBV9	.	.	CASSKGTSADTQYF	TGTGCCAGCAGCAAGGGAACCTCCGCAGATACGCAGTATTTT
TRBJ2-2	TRBV2	few	.	CASRGGPNTGELFF	TGTGCCAGCAGGGGGGGCCCCAACACCGGGGAGCTGTTTTTT
TRBJ1-2	TRBV5-6	many	.	CASSLEGENYGYTF	TGTGCCAGCAGCTTGGAGGGGGAAAACTATGGCTACACCTTC
TRBJ2-7	TRBV29-1	few	.	CSVEDPASRGYEQYF	TGCAGCGTTGAAGATCCCGCATCGAGGGGGTACGAGCAGTACTTC
TRBJ1-6	TRBV12-3/TRBV12-4	few	.	CASSLEAASPLHF	TGTGCCAGCAGTTTGGAGGCAGCGTCACCCCTCCACTTT
TRBJ2-3	TRBV30	few	TRBD1	CAWSVGTGTDTQYF	TGTGCCTGGAGTGTAGGGACAGGCACAGATACGCAGTATTTT
TRBJ2-5	TRBV9	many	TRBD1	CASSVGKGGAETQYF	TGTGCCAGCAGCGTAGGAAAAGGGGGCGCGGAGACCCAGTACTTC
TRBJ2-7	TRBV6-5	many	.	CASSYSYSASKPSEQYF	TGTGCCAGCAGTTACTCGTATTCAGCCAGTAAGCCCTCCGAGCAGTACTTC
TRBJ2-2	TRBV28	few	TRBD1	CASSVQGPGELFF	TGTGCCAGCAGTGTACAGGGGCCCGGGGAGCTGTTTTTT
TRBJ2-7	TRBV27	many	.	CASSSHRGGRNEQYF	TGTGCCAGCAGTTCCCACAGGGGGGGTAGGAACGAGCAGTACTTC
TRBJ2-5	TRBV5-1	many	.	CASSPLGTALEETQYF	TGCGCCAGCAGCCCCCTGGGGACGGCCCTAGAGGAGACCCAGTACTTC
TRBJ2-7	TRBV6-2/TRBV6-3	.	.	CASSYGPGQSYEQYF	TGTGCCAGCAGTTACGGCCCGGGACAATCCTACGAGCAGTACTTC
TRBJ1-1	TRBV12-3/TRBV12-4	.	TRBD1	CASSLKRQGAGEAFF	TGTGCCAGCAGTTTAAAGAGACAGGGGGCTGGTGAAGCTTTCTTT
TRBJ1-1	TRBV4-2	.	.	CASSQGSGGRMNTEAFF	TGTGCCAGCAGCCAAGGAAGTGGGGGGCGGATGAACACTGAAGCTTTCTTT
TRBJ1-2	TRBV18	many	TRBD1	CASSPDRLNYGYTF	TGTGCCAGCTCACCGGACAGGCTGAACTATGGCTACACCTTC
TRBJ2-5	TRBV11-2	few	TRBD1	CASSLIPGTGQETQYF	TGTGCCAGCAGCTTAATTCCCGGGACAGGCCAAGAGACCCAGTACTTC
TRBJ2-5	TRBV30	many	.	CAWSVGDTETQYF	TGTGCCTGGAGTGTTGGGGACACGGAGACCCAGTACTTC
TRBJ2-5	TRBV7-7	many	.	CASSSSLGTGVAGGPRETQYF	TGTGCCAGCAGCTCCAGCCTTGGGACAGGGGTAGCGGGAGGGCCGAGGGAGACCCAGTACTTC
TRBJ1-5	TRBV27	many	.	CASSQGGDQPQHF	TGTGCCAGCAGCCAAGGGGGTGATCAGCCCCAGCATTTT
TRBJ2-5	TRBV4-2	many	.	CASSQALRAGEETQYF	TGTGCCAGCAGCCAAGCTCTTCGGGCAGGGGAAGAGACCCAGTACTTC
TRBJ2-4	TRBV2	many	.	CASISTDIQYF	TGTGCCAGCATCTCCACGGACATTCAGTACTTC
TRBJ1-6	TRBV6-1	many	.	CASSEITGRSYNSPLHF	TGTGCCAGCAGTGAAATTACGGGGAGGTCCTATAATTCACCCCTCCACTTT
TRBJ2-2	TRBV20-1	many	TRBD2	CSAELTSAGSGELFF	TGCAGTGCCGAACTGACTAGCGCCGGCTCCGGGGAGCTGTTTTTT
TRBJ2-7	TRBV5-1	many	.	CASSLDFGGREQYF	TGCGCCAGCAGCTTGGACTTCGGGGGCCGCGAGCAGTACTTC
TRBJ2-5	TRBV3-1	few	TRBD2	CASSRLAGRMETQYF	TGTGCCAGCAGTCGACTAGCGGGGAGGATGGAGACCCAGTACTTC
TRBJ1-1	TRBV6-7	.	.	CASSYFLRYYTESFF	TGTGCCAGCAGTTACTTCTTAAGATACTACACTGAATCTTTCTTT
TRBJ2-2	TRBV6-7	many	.	CASSYSTRTGELFF	TGTGCCAGCAGTTACTCCACGCGGACCGGGGAGCTGTTTTTT
TRBJ1-2	TRBV12-3/TRBV12-4	.	TRBD1	CASSLRARGDYGYTF	TGTGCCAGCAGTTTAAGGGCCAGGGGGGACTATGGCTACACCTTC
TRBJ1-2	TRBV28	.	TRBD1	CASHYRGRDGYTF	TGTGCCAGCCACTACAGGGGGCGAGATGGCTACACCTTC
TRBJ1-2	TRBV5-1	.	.	CASSLGVQRNYGYTF	TGCGCCAGCAGCTTGGGGGTACAGAGAAACTATGGCTACACCTTC
TRBJ2-4	TRBV11-2	many	.	CADSSGRAKNIQYF	TGTGCCGACTCATCAGGGCGGGCCAAAAACATTCAGTACTTC
TRBJ1-5	TRBV6-1	few	.	CASSEAGGGQPQHF	TGTGCCAGCAGTGAAGCGGGGGGCGGACAGCCCCAGCATTTT
TRBJ2-5	TRBV19	many	.	CASKQGGETQYF	TGTGCCAGTAAACAGGGCGGGGAGACCCAGTACTTC
TRBJ2-5	TRBV29-1	few	.	CSVPPEGGETQYF	TGCAGCGTTCCCCCCGAAGGGGGAGAGACCCAGTACTTC
TRBJ2-5	TRBV9	many	TRBD2	CASSVSAGGPQETQYF	TGTGCCAGCAGCGTTTCGGCGGGAGGGCCCCAAGAGACCCAGTACTTC
TRBJ2-6	TRBV12-3/TRBV12-4	many	.	CASSFSAFYSGANVLTF	TGTGCCAGCAGTTTTTCTGCGTTTTACTCTGGGGCCAACGTCCTGACTTTC